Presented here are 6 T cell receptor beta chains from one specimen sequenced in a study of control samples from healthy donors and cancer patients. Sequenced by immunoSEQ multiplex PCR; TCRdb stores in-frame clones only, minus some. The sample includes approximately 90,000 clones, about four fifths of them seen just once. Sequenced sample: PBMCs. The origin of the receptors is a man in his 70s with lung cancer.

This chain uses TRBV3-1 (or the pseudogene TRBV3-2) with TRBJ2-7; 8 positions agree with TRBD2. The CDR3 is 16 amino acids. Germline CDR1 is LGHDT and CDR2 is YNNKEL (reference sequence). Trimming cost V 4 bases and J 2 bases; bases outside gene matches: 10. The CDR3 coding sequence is TGTGCCAGCAGCCCCGGGGGGGTGGGGGACCCCTACGAGCAGTACTTC. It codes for CASSPGGVGDPYEQYF.

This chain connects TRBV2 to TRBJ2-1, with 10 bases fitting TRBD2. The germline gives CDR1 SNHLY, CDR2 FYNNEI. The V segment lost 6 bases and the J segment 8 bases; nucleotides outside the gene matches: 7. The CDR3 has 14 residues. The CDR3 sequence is CASRSGGARDEQFF. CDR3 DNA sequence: TGTGCCAGCAGAAGCGGGGGGGCTAGGGATGAGCAGTTCTTC.

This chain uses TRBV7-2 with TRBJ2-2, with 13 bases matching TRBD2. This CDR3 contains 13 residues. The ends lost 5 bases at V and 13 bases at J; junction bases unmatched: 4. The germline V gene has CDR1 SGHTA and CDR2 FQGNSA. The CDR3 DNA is TGTGCCAGCAGCCGGACTAGCGGGGGTTCGCTGTTTTTT. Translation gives CASSRTSGGSLFF.

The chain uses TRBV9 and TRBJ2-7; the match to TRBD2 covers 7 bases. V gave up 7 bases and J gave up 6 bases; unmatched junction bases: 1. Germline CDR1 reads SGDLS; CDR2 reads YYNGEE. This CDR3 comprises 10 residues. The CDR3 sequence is CASGGVEQYF. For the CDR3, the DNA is TGTGCCAGCGGGGGGGTCGAGCAGTACTTC.

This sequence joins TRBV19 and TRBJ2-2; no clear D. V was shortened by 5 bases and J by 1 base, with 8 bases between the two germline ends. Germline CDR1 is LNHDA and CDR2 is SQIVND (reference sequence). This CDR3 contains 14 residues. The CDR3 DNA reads TGTGCCAGTAGTTCCCACGGGAACACCGGGGAGCTGTTTTTT. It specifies CASSSHGNTGELFF.

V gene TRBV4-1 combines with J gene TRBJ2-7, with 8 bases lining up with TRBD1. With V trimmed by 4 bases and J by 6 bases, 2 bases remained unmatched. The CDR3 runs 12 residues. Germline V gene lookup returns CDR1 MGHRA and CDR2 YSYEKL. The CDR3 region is CASSRDRGEQYF. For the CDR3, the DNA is TGCGCCAGCAGCCGCGACAGGGGCGAGCAGTACTTC.